The 10 T cell receptor beta chains below come from one sample, sequenced in a study of sequential checkpoint blockade in melanoma. Noted treatment: randomized to nivolumab then ipilimumab (arm A) or the reverse (arm B). Sequencing was performed with immunoSEQ multiplex PCR; in TCRdb, only in-frame clones are kept and a portion is missing. The top ten clones hold approximately 21% of a sample with over 10,000 clones, approximately 68% of them seen once. The material sequenced was CD8+ T cells sorted from blood (inferred from file names), taken from a patient given nivolumab and ipilimumab in sequence. The receptors derive from a human donor with melanoma.

This clone showed up just once. This chain links TRBV19 with TRBJ2-7; D is possibly TRBD1 (5 bases). The germline CDR1 and CDR2 sequences are LNHDA and SQIVND (reference sequence). The CDR3 has 14 residues. V dropped 1 base and J dropped 3 bases, with 10 bases sitting between them. The CDR3: CASSIVAGIYEQYF. The CDR3 nucleotides read TGTGCCAGTAGTATAGTGGCAGGGATCTACGAGCAGTACTTC. Combining the CDR3 with reference TRBV19 and TRBJ2-7 gives the whole variable domain DGGITQSPKYLFRKEGQNVTLSCEQNLNHDAMYWYRQDPGQGLRLIYYSQIVNDFQKGDIAEGYSVSREKKESFPLTVTSAQKNPTAFYLCASSIVAGIYEQYFGPGTRLTVT.

In its sample, this clone ranks as medium-sized (0.01 to 0.1%). This chain uses TRBV19 with TRBJ2-7; TRBD1 aligns across 7 bases. The CDR3 contains 14 residues. V was pared by 5 bases and J by 5 bases, with 9 bases of the junction left unmatched. The germline gives CDR1 LNHDA, CDR2 SQIVND (reference sequence). CDR3 coding DNA: TGTGCCAGTAGTCCAAGGACAGGAGCACACGAGCAGTACTTC. This sequence encodes CASSPRTGAHEQYF.

This clone was seen a handful of times. The rearrangement uses TRBV6-5 and TRBJ2-5, with 12 bases aligning to TRBD2. CDR1 is MNHEY, CDR2 SVGAGI, per germline. This CDR3 has 15 amino acids. V was pared by 2 bases and J by 5 bases, with 3 bases of the junction left unmatched. Here the CDR3 reads CASSYRLAGAETQYF. CDR3 nucleotides: TGTGCCAGCAGTTACCGACTAGCGGGAGCCGAGACCCAGTACTTC.

The rearrangement uses TRBV28 and TRBJ2-3, with 8 bases lining up with TRBD2. This CDR3 is built from 14 residues. With V trimmed by 7 bases and J by 2 bases, 5 bases remained unmatched. Germline V lookup: CDR1 MDHEN, CDR2 SYDVKM. CDR3: CASNKAGATDTQYF. The DNA of the CDR3 is TGTGCCAGCAATAAAGCGGGGGCCACAGATACGCAGTATTTT.

The chain combines TRBV15 with TRBJ2-1, with 8 bases matching TRBD2. The CDR3 loop spans 16 amino acids. The germline V gene has CDR1 LNHNV and CDR2 YYDKDF (reference sequence). The V segment lost 1 base and the J segment 6 bases; nucleotides outside the gene matches: 8. CDR3 region: CATSRGPAGAFNEQFF. CDR3 in DNA: TGTGCCACCAGCAGAGGTCCAGCGGGAGCATTCAATGAGCAGTTCTTC.

V is TRBV7-2 and J is TRBJ2-1; 10 nucleotides agree with TRBD2. The CDR3 loop spans 15 amino acids. CDR1 is SGHTA and CDR2 is FQGNSA in the germline V gene. V was pared by 1 base and J by 6 bases, with 3 bases of the junction left unmatched. CDR3 loop: CASSLVLAGGNEQFF. The DNA for the CDR3 is TGTGCCAGCAGCTTAGTTTTAGCGGGAGGCAATGAGCAGTTCTTC.

The J gene is TRBJ2-5, the V gene TRBV2; 9 nucleotides align to TRBD2. Looked up from germline, CDR1 is SNHLY and CDR2 is FYNNEI. The CDR3 has 14 residues. The V segment lost 6 bases and the J segment 4 bases; nucleotides outside the gene matches: 6. CDR3 DNA: TGTGCCAGCAGGGGCGTGGGACTAGCAGAGACCCAGTACTTC. Amino acid sequence: CASRGVGLAETQYF.

The genes are TRBV7-2 and TRBJ2-6; D perhaps matches TRBD2 (6 bases). The CDR3 extends over 16 amino acids. Trimming pared 2 bases from V and 0 bases from J, leaving 8 bases between. Germline V gives CDR1 SGHTA, CDR2 FQGNSA. CDR3 protein: CASSLSGSSGANVLTF. CDR3 bases: TGTGCCAGCAGCTTATCCGGGAGCTCTGGGGCCAACGTCCTGACTTTC.

The chain couples TRBV19 to TRBJ2-7, with D possibly TRBD2 on 5 matching bases. The CDR3 runs 13 residues. Germline V lookup: CDR1 LNHDA, CDR2 SQIVND (reference sequence). The V end lost 5 bases, the J end lost 0 bases, and 8 bases lay between the germline ends. In nucleotides, the CDR3 is TGTGCCAGTAGTTTAGGGAGCTCCTACGAGCAGTACTTC. Amino acids: CASSLGSSYEQYF.

This clone has only a few counts. The J gene is TRBJ2-3, the V gene TRBV7-9; the match to TRBD1 covers 7 bases. Germline CDR1 and CDR2: SEHNR and FQNEAQ (reference sequence). With 5 bases clipped from V and 6 bases from J, the junction kept 8 bases outside the gene matches. The CDR3 runs 14 residues. The DNA for the CDR3 is TGTGCCAGCAGCCCCCAGACAGGGTCGGATACGCAGTATTTT. Its translation is CASSPQTGSDTQYF.